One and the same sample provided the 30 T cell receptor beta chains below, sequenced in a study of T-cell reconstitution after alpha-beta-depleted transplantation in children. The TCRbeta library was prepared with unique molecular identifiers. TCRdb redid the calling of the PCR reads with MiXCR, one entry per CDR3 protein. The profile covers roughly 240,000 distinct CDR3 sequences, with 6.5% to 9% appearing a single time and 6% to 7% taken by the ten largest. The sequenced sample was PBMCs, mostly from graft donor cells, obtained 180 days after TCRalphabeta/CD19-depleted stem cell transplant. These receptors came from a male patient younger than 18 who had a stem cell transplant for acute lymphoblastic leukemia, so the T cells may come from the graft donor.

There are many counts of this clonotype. The CDR3 DNA follows: TGTGCCAGCAGCTGGGGAGGGACAGGCCCCCTCTCTGGGGCCAACGTCCTGACTTTC. Its translation: CASSWGGTGPLSGANVLTF. The chain recombines TRBV9 with TRBJ2-6; TRBD1 might be the D (8 bases). Trimming took off 4 bases at V and 0 bases at J, with 20 bases between the two ends. Germline CDR1 reads SGDLS; CDR2 reads YYNGEE. The CDR3 has 19 residues. The full variable domain, with the rest looked up from reference TRBV9 and TRBJ2-6, is DSGVTQTPKHLITATGQRVTLRCSPRSGDLSVYWYQQSLDQGLQFLIQYYNGEERAKGNILERFSAQQFPDLHSELNLSSLELGDSALYFCASSWGGTGPLSGANVLTFGAGSRLTVL.

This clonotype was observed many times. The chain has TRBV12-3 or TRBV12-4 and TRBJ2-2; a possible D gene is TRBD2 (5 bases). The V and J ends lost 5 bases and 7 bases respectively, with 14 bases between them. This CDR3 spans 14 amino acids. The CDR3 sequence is CASSRTAGNGELFF. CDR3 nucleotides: TGTGCCAGCAGTAGGACCGCCGGGAACGGGGAGCTGTTTTTT.

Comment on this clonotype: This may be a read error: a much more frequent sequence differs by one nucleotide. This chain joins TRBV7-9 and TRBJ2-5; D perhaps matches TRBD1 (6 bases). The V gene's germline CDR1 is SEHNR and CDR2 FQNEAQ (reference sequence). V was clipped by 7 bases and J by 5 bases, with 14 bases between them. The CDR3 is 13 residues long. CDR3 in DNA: TGTGCCAGCATCCCCCGGCAGGGGGAGACCCAGTACTTC. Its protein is CASIPRQGETQYF.

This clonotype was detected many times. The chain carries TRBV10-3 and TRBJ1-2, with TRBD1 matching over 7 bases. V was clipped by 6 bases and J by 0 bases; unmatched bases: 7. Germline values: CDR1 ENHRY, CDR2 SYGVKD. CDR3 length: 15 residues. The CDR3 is CAISLGTVTNYGYTF. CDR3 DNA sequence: TGTGCCATCAGCCTCGGGACAGTGACTAACTATGGCTACACCTTC.

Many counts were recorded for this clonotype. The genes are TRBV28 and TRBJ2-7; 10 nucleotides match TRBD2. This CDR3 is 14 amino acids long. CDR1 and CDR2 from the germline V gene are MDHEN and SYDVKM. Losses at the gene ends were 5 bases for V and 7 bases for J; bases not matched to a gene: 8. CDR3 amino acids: CASSLVGLADEQYF. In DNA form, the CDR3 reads TGTGCCAGCAGTCTCGTAGGACTAGCGGATGAGCAGTACTTC.

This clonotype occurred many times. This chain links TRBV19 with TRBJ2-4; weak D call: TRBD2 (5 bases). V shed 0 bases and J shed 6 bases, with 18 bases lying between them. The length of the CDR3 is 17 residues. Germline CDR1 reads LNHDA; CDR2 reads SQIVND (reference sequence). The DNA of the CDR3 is TGTGCCAGTAGTATAGATCCTGGACCCCGAGGGCGAAACATTCAGTACTTC. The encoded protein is CASSIDPGPRGRNIQYF.

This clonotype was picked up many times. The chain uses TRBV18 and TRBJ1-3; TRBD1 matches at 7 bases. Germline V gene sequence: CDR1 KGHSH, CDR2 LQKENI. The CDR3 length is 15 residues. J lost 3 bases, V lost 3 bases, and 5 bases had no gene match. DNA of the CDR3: TGTGCCAGCTCACCGCTCGACAGGGTTGGAAACACCATATATTTT. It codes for CASSPLDRVGNTIYF. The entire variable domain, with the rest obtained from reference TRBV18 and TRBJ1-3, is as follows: NAGVMQNPRHLVRRRGQEARLRCSPMKGHSHVYWYRQLPEEGLKFMVYLQKENIIDESGMPKERFSAEFPKEGPSILRIQQVVRGDSAAYFCASSPLDRVGNTIYFGEGSWLTVV.

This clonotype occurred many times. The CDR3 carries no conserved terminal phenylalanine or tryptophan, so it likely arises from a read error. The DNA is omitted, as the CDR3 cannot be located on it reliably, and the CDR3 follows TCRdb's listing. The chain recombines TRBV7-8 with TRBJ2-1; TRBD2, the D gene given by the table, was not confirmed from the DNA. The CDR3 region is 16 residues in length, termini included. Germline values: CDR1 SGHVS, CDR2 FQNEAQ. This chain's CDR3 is CASSPHQTTSGRAVCL.

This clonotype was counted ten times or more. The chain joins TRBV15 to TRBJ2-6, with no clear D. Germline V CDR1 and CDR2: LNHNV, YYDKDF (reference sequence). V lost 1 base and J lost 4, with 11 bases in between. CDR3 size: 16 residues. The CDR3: CATSRASVPGANVLTF. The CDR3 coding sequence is TGTGCCACCAGCAGAGCCTCGGTTCCCGGGGCCAACGTCCTGACTTTC.

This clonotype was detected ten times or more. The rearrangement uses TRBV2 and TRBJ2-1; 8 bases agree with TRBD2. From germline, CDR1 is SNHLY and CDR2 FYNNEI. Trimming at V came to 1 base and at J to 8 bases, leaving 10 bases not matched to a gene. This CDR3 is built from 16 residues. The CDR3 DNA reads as TGTGCCAGCAGTGAAGAAGCGGGAGAGAGAACTGATGAGCAGTTCTTC. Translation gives CASSEEAGERTDEQFF.

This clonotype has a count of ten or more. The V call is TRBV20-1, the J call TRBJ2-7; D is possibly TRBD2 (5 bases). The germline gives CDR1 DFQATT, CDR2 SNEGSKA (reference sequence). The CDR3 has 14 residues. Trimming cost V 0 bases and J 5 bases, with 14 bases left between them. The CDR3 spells CSAREDWPGNEQYF. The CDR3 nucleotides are TGCAGTGCTAGAGAGGACTGGCCGGGGAACGAGCAGTACTTC.

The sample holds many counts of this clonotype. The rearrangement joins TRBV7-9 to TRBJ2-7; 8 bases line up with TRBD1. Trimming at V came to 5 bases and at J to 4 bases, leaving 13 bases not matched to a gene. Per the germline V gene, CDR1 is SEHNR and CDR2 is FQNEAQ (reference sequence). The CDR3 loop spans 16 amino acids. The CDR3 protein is CASSRGPGQGAYEQYF. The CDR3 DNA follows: TGTGCCAGCAGCCGAGGCCCGGGGCAGGGGGCGTACGAGCAGTACTTC.

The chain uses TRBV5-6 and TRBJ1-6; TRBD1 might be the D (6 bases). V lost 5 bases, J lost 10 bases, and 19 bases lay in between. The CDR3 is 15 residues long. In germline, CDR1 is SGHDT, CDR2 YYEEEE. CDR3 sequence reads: CASRASGTRGSPLHF. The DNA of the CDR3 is TGTGCCAGCAGGGCATCAGGGACAAGGGGGTCACCCCTCCACTTT.

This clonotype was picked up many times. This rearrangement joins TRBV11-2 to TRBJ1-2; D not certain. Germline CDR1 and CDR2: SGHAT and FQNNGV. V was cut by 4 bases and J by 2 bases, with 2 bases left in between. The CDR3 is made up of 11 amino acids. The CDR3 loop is CASSYNYGYTF. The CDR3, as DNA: TGTGCCAGCAGCTACAACTATGGCTACACCTTC.

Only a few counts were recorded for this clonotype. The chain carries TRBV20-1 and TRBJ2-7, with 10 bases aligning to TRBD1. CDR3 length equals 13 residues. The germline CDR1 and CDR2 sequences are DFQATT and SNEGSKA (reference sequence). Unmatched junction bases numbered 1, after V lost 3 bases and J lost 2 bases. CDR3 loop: CSASGQGAYEQYF. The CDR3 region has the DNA TGCAGTGCTAGCGGACAGGGGGCCTACGAGCAGTACTTC.

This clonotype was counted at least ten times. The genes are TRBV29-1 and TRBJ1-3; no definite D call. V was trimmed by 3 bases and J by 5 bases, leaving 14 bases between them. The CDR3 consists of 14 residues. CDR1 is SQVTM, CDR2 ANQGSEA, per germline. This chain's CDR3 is CSVDPRTGRNTIYF. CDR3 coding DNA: TGCAGCGTTGACCCACGAACGGGCAGAAACACCATATATTTT.

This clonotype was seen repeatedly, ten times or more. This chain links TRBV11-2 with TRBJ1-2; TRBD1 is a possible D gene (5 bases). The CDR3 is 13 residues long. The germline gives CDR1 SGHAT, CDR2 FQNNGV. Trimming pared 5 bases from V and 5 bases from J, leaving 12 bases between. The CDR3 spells CASSPREGYGYTF. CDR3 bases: TGTGCCAGCAGCCCCAGGGAGGGGTATGGCTACACCTTC.

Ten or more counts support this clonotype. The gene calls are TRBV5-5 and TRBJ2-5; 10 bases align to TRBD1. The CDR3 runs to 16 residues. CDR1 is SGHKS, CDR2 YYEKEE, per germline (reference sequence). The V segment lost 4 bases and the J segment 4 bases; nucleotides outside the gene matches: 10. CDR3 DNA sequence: TGTGCCAGCAGCCGCTCGACAGGGGGCGGAGGAGAGACCCAGTACTTC. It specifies CASSRSTGGGGETQYF.

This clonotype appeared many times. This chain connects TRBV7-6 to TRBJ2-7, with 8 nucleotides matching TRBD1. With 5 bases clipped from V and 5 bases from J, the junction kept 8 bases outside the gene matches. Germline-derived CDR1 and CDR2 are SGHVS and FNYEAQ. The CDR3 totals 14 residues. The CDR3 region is CASSRGQVQDEQYF. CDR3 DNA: TGTGCCAGCAGCCGGGGACAGGTACAGGACGAGCAGTACTTC.

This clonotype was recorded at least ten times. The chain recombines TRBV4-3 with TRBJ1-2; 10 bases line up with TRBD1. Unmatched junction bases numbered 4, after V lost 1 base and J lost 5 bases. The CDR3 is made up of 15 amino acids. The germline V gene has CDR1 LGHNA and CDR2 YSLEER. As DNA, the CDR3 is TGCGCCAGCAGCCAAGGGACAGGGGGGTGGTATGGCTACACCTTC. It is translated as CASSQGTGGWYGYTF.

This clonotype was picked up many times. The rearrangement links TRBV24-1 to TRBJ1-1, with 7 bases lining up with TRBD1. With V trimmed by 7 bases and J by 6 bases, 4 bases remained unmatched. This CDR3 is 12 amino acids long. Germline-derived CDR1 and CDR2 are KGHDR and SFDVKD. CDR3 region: CATRGTAAEAFF. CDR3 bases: TGTGCCACCAGAGGGACAGCGGCTGAAGCTTTCTTT.

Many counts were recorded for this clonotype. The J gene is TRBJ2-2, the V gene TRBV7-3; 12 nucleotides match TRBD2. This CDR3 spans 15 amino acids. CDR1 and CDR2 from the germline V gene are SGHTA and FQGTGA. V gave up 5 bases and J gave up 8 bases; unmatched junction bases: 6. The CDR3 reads CASSRTSGTGGELFF. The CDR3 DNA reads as TGTGCCAGCAGCCGGACTAGCGGGACAGGAGGGGAGCTGTTTTTT.

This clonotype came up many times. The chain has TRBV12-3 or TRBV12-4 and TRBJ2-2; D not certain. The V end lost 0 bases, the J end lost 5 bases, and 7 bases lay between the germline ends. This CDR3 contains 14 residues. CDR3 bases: TGTGCCAGCAGTTTAGCGGGATTTACCGGGGAGCTGTTTTTT. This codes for CASSLAGFTGELFF.

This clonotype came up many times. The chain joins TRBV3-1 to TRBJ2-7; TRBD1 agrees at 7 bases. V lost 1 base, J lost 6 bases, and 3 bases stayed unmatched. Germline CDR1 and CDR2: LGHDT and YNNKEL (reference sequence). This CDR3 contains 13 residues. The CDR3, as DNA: TGTGCCAGCAGCCAAGGTAGGACAGGCGAGCAGTACTTC. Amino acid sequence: CASSQGRTGEQYF.

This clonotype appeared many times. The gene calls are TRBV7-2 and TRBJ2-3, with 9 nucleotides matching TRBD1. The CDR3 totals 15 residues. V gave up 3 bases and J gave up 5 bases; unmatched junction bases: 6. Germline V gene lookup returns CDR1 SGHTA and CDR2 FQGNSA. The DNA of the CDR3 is TGTGCCAGCAGCTTCCGGGACAGGGCGGGAGATACGCAGTATTTT. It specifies CASSFRDRAGDTQYF.

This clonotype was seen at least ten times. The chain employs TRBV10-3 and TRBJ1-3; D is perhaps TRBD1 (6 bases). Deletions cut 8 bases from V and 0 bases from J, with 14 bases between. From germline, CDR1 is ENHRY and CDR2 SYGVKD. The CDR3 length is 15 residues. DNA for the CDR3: TGTGCCATCGGGGGCCCGGCCAGCTCTGGAAACACCATATATTTT. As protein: CAIGGPASSGNTIYF.

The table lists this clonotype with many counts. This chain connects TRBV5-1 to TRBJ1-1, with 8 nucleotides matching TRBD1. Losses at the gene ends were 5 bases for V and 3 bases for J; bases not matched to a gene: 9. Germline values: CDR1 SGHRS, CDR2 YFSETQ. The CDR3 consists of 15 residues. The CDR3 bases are TGCGCCAGCAGGTCCGGACAGGGTAGTCACACTGAAGCTTTCTTT. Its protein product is CASRSGQGSHTEAFF. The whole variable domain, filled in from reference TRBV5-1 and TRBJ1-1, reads KAGVTQTPRYLIKTRGQQVTLSCSPISGHRSVSWYQQTPGQGLQFLFEYFSETQRNKGNFPGRFSGRQFSNSRSEMNVSTLELGDSALYLCASRSGQGSHTEAFFGQGTRLTVV.

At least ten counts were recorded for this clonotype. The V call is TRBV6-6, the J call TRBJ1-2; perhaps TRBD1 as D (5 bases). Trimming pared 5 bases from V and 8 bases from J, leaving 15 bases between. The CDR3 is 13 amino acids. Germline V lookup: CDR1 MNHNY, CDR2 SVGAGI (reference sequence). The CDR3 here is CASSIQGLRGYTF. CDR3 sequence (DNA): TGTGCCAGCAGTATCCAGGGTTTGCGAGGCTACACCTTC.

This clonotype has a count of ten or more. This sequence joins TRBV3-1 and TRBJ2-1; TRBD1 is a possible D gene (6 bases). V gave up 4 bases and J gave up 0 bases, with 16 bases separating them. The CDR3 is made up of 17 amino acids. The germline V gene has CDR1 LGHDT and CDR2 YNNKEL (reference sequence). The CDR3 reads CASSLKGDLTSYNEQFF. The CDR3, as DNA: TGTGCCAGCAGCCTCAAGGGGGACCTAACCTCCTACAATGAGCAGTTCTTC.

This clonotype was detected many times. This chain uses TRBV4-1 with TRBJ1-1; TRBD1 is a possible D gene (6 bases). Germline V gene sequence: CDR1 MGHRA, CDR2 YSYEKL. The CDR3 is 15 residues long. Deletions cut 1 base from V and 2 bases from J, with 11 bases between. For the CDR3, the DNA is TGCGCCAGCAGCCAAGTCAGGGGCTCTAACACTGAAGCTTTCTTT. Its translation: CASSQVRGSNTEAFF.